This T cell receptor beta chain was recovered during a study of PD-1 blockade in classical Hodgkin lymphoma. Whole-study results and caveats: Reported findings placed baseline TCR diversity lower in newly diagnosed patients (compared with healthy donors). By C4D1, diversity of CD4+ TCRs had risen significantly, whereas that of CD8+ TCRs had not. The authors have not defined what causes the repertoire differences, possibly disease activity or prior therapy.

Specified time point: cycle 4 day 1 (C4D1), after less than 7 weeks of nivolumab. Each patient experienced a relapse that followed autologous stem cell transplantation, and brentuximab vedotin exposure varied. Using immunoSEQ multiplex PCR, the repertoire was profiled, and TCRdb retains in-frame clones only, with some absent. The sample shows tens of thousands of clones, 70% to 85% of them seen only once. With regard to this clone: Its antigen is unknown.

The length of the CDR3 is 17 residues. V gave up 2 bases and J gave up 0 bases; unmatched junction bases: 7. Germline CDR1 reads MNHNS; CDR2 reads SASEGT. This chain connects TRBV6-1 to TRBJ1-1; 9 bases are shared with TRBD1. This TCR was sampled from a human donor with classical Hodgkin lymphoma. The specimen comprised peripheral blood mononuclear cells (PBMCs), sampled before the fourth cycle of nivolumab. CDR3 region: CASSEPTGGRMNTEAFF. The DNA of the CDR3 is TGTGCCAGCAGTGAACCGACAGGGGGTAGAATGAACACTGAAGCTTTCTTT.